This passage covers 23 T cell receptor beta chains from one sample sequenced in a study of blood T cells in healthy people across ages. Primers used in a second PCR of about 7 to 12 cycles were a sample-barcoded 5' primer and a J-beta primer mix. MiXCR, run by TCRdb on the 5' RACE reads, gives a single entry per CDR3 protein. The data contain some 760,000 distinct CDR3 sequences, roughly 25% of them seen just once; the ten biggest clones take up 9.4%. The sample was also reused in another study, on T cells of mothers and their children.

The specimen was blood. Receptors were obtained from a boy aged 5-17 years in good health.

This chain connects TRBV12-3 or TRBV12-4 to TRBJ2-1; D is unclear. The DNA end is more similar to TRBJ2-7, so the J call may be wrong. The CDR3 extends over 14 amino acids. The CDR3 sequence: CASSLAGPYDEQYF. DNA for the CDR3: TGTGCCAGCAGTTTGGCCGGTCCCTACGACGAGCAGTACTTC.

This clonotype was recorded a few times. This chain joins TRBV7-9 and TRBJ1-1, with D uncertain. V gave up 5 bases and J gave up 0 bases, with 10 bases separating them. This CDR3 has 14 residues. The germline gives CDR1 SEHNR, CDR2 FQNEAQ (reference sequence). The CDR3 DNA reads as TGTGCCAGCAGCGCTCCCCGGTTGAACACTGAAGCTTTCTTT. Translation gives CASSAPRLNTEAFF.

The rearrangement uses TRBV10-3 and TRBJ1-4; D unclear. The CDR3 spans 13 residues. CDR1 is ENHRY, CDR2 SYGVKD, per germline. V was shortened by 11 bases and J by 8 bases, with 18 bases between the two germline ends. The CDR3 DNA reads as TGTGCCGTCCGAGACCATCCGGGGGAAAAACTGTTTTTT. Amino acids: CAVRDHPGEKLFF.

The CDR3 protein is CASSQSGRRDTEAFF. The CDR3 bases are TGTGCCAGCAGCCAATCAGGACGAAGGGACACTGAAGCTTTCTTT. The J gene is TRBJ1-1, the V gene TRBV3-1; D gene unclear. V lost 2 bases, J lost 3 bases, and 13 bases lay in between. There are 15 residues in the CDR3. The germline CDR1 and CDR2 sequences are LGHDT and YNNKEL (reference sequence).

V usage is TRBV7-9 and J usage is TRBJ1-4; 8 bases fit TRBD1. V gave up 5 bases and J gave up 2 bases; unmatched junction bases: 4. The CDR3 contains 15 residues. Per the germline V gene, CDR1 is SEHNR and CDR2 is FQNEAQ (reference sequence). The CDR3: CASSPWTGTNEKLFF. The CDR3 DNA sequence: TGTGCCAGCAGCCCTTGGACAGGGACTAATGAAAAACTGTTTTTT.

This clonotype was counted only a few times. This chain links TRBV29-1 with TRBJ2-5, with D perhaps TRBD2 (6 bases). The DNA end is more similar to TRBJ2-1, so the J call may be wrong. The length of the CDR3 is 16 residues. Germline V gene data show CDR1 as SQVTM and CDR2 as ANQGSEA. For the CDR3, the DNA is TGCAGCGGTGAGACTGGGGGGATTCAACCCTACAATGAGCAGTTCTTC. It translates to CSGETGGIQPYNEQFF.

V gene TRBV4-3 combines with J gene TRBJ2-1; maybe TRBD2 (5 bases). The CDR3 has 15 residues. Germline V gene sequence: CDR1 LGHNA, CDR2 YSLEER. Trimming left V 0 bases short and J 7 bases short, with 13 bases between. The CDR3 reads CASSQDQRTFNEQFF. In DNA form, the CDR3 reads TGCGCCAGCAGCCAAGATCAAAGGACTTTTAATGAGCAGTTCTTC.

This clonotype was counted once. This chain joins TRBV5-1 and TRBJ2-5, with TRBD1 as a possible D gene (6 bases). Judging by the DNA end, TRBJ2-1 fits better; the J call may be wrong. This CDR3 comprises 14 residues. Germline V gene sequence: CDR1 SGHRS, CDR2 YFSETQ. CDR3: CASSLAQGIYGQFF. In DNA form, the CDR3 reads TGCGCCAGCAGCTTGGCCCAGGGGATCTATGGGCAGTTCTTC.

J is TRBJ2-3 and V is TRBV9, with no clear D. The CDR3 totals 15 residues. Germline CDR1 reads SGDLS; CDR2 reads YYNGEE. Trimming shortened V by 2 bases and J by 0 bases, and 10 bases separated the two germline ends. As DNA, the CDR3 is TGTGCCAGCAGCGTTCTGGCCACGAGCACAGATACGCAGTATTTT. Its translation is CASSVLATSTDTQYF.

V usage is TRBV4-1 and J usage is TRBJ2-1; possible D gene TRBD2, 6 bases. The germline CDR1 and CDR2 sequences are MGHRA and YSYEKL. This CDR3 region has 16 residues. V lost 4 bases, J lost 4 bases, and 17 bases lay in between. CDR3 bases: TGCGCCAGCAGCCCGGAGGGACGGAAGATTTACAATGAGCAGTTCTTC. The encoded protein is CASSPEGRKIYNEQFF.

This chain joins TRBV10-3 and TRBJ2-1, with D perhaps being TRBD1 or TRBD2 (6 bases each). This CDR3 comprises 12 residues. Trimming shortened V by 6 bases and J by 9 bases, and 12 bases separated the two germline ends. Germline assignment: CDR1 ENHRY and CDR2 SYGVKD. CDR3: CAIREQGGEQFF. CDR3 sequence (DNA): TGTGCCATCAGAGAACAGGGAGGTGAGCAGTTCTTC.

The rearrangement links TRBV5-1 to TRBJ2-2; TRBD2 might be the D (7 bases). CDR3 size: 16 residues. Germline CDR1 is SGHRS and CDR2 is YFSETQ. The V end lost 4 bases, the J end lost 0 bases, and 13 bases lay between the germline ends. The CDR3 reads CASSSRGGANTGELFF. DNA of the CDR3: TGCGCCAGCAGCAGTCGCGGGGGCGCGAACACCGGGGAGCTGTTTTTT.

This clonotype was counted between two and nine times. The junction shows a germline mismatch at one end, possibly a read error. This chain links TRBV27 with TRBJ1-1, with D unclear. In germline, CDR1 is MNHEY, CDR2 SMNVEV (reference sequence). CDR3 size: 13 residues. Written as DNA, the CDR3 is TGTACCAGCAGTCCTGCGTGGGTATCTGAAGCTTTCTTT. Translated: CTSSPAWVSEAFF.

This clonotype was observed a handful of times. The chain links TRBV7-3 to TRBJ2-7; no firm D call. Trimming stripped 2 bases from V and 3 bases from J, with 8 bases between. Germline assignment: CDR1 SGHTA and CDR2 FQGTGA. The CDR3 covers 13 residues. The CDR3 DNA reads TGTGCCAGCAGCTTATACTTGGGCTACGAGCAGTACTTC. It codes for CASSLYLGYEQYF.

Only a few counts were recorded for this clonotype. V and J are TRBV7-9 and TRBJ1-4; 8 nucleotides match TRBD1. V shed 3 bases and J 8 bases; nucleotides not matched to a gene: 8. Germline loops: CDR1 SEHNR, CDR2 FQNEAQ (reference sequence). The CDR3 has 15 amino acids. CDR3 bases: TGTGCCAGCAGCTTTGTCAACAGGGGGAACGAAAAACTGTTTTTT. Its translation is CASSFVNRGNEKLFF.

The chain has TRBV18 and TRBJ2-5, with no clear D. V lost 3 bases to trimming and J lost 5 bases, with 13 bases between them. The CDR3 consists of 14 residues. Germline assignment: CDR1 KGHSH and CDR2 LQKENI. The CDR3 coding sequence is TGTGCCAGCTCACCGGGTCTTCAGGTCGAGACCCAGTACTTC. Translating gives CASSPGLQVETQYF.

CDR3 sequence reads: CASSLPAGQETQYF. CDR3 nucleotides: TGTGCCAGCAGTTTACCCGCGGGACAAGAGACCCAGTACTTC. The gene calls are TRBV28 and TRBJ2-5; D possibly corresponds to TRBD2 (6 bases). The CDR3 is 14 residues long. The V end was cut by 2 bases, the J end by 2 bases, with 9 bases between. Germline V gene lookup returns CDR1 MDHEN and CDR2 SYDVKM.

This clonotype was seen more than once but under ten times. This chain uses TRBV29-1 with TRBJ2-5; D gene unclear. V lost 4 bases and J 1 base, leaving 10 bases between the germline ends. Germline loops: CDR1 SQVTM, CDR2 ANQGSEA. The CDR3 spans 13 residues. The CDR3 coding sequence is TGCAGCGTTGGATACAGAAGCCAAGAGACCCAGTACTTC. Its protein product is CSVGYRSQETQYF.

This clonotype showed up just a few times. J is TRBJ1-1 and V is TRBV3-1, with D unresolved. Germline V gene sequence: CDR1 LGHDT, CDR2 YNNKEL (reference sequence). Trimming shortened V by 2 bases and J by 1 base, and 8 bases separated the two germline ends. The CDR3 runs to 14 residues. The CDR3 protein is CASSQYVPNTEAFF. The CDR3 nucleotides are TGTGCCAGCAGCCAATACGTCCCGAACACTGAAGCTTTCTTT.

This chain joins TRBV29-1 and TRBJ1-2, with a tentative D call TRBD1 (6 bases). CDR1 is SQVTM, CDR2 ANQGSEA, per germline. The V and J ends lost 0 bases and 6 bases respectively, with 11 bases between them. CDR3 length: 13 amino acids. The CDR3 is CSVEDSGEDGYTF. CDR3 coding DNA: TGCAGCGTTGAAGATTCAGGGGAGGATGGCTACACCTTC. The whole variable domain, remainder taken from reference TRBV29-1 and TRBJ1-2, is SAVISQKPSRDICQRGTSLTIQCQVDSQVTMMFWYRQQPGQSLTLIATANQGSEATYESGFVIDKFPISRPNLTFSTLTVSNMSPEDSSIYLCSVEDSGEDGYTFGSGTRLTVV.

This clonotype was seen a few times. The rearrangement uses TRBV9 and TRBJ1-1; D remains ambiguous. CDR3 length: 13 amino acids. Germline-derived CDR1 and CDR2 are SGDLS and YYNGEE. Trimming cost V 0 bases and J 4 bases, with 7 bases left between them. The CDR3 DNA reads as TGTGCCAGCAGCGTAGAGGAGTTCACTGAAGCTTTCTTT. The encoded protein is CASSVEEFTEAFF.

In this sample, this clonotype turned up a few times. This chain connects TRBV7-4 to TRBJ2-7; the match to TRBD1 covers 12 bases. Germline V gene lookup returns CDR1 SGHVT and CDR2 SQSDAQ. This CDR3 is 15 amino acids long. V was pared by 6 bases and J by 5 bases, with 8 bases of the junction left unmatched. In DNA form, the CDR3 reads TGTGCCAGCAGTCCCGGGGGACAGGGGGCCAACGAGCAGTACTTC. This sequence encodes CASSPGGQGANEQYF.

This clonotype was seen a few times. The rearrangement joins TRBV29-1 to TRBJ2-7, with 11 bases that match TRBD1. The CDR3 runs 14 residues. The J segment lost 3 bases and the V segment lost 3 bases, leaving 4 bases of the junction unmatched. Germline V gives CDR1 SQVTM, CDR2 ANQGSEA. CDR3 sequence (DNA): TGCAGCGTTGAGGACAGGGGGCGTCTCTACGAGCAGTACTTC. The encoded protein is CSVEDRGRLYEQYF.